A single sample gave rise to the 28 T cell receptor beta chains below, sequenced in a study of beta chain features in type 1 diabetes (dated by TCRdb to the late 2010s). The method behind the library was the immunoSEQ multiplex PCR assay. All of the isolated RNA was reverse transcribed with the High Capacity cDNA Reverse Transcription Kit, so expressed TCRB transcripts were sequenced. In its TCRdb copy, this immuneACCESS table keeps in-frame sequences only and misses some clones. Where compared with another copy, unresolved V genes explain less than half of these, and the others have no known cause. The sample contains approximately 400,000 clones, approximately 15% of them found a single time. Of the sample, under 0.02% falls within the top ten clones. Sequencing was done on a sample of naive CD4+ T cells from blood. This specimen's cell subset or site label, per the study, means: true naive CD4+ T cells. The receptor source for this set is a woman aged 18 to 35 in good health.

The chain uses TRBV6-6 and TRBJ1-2; weak D call: TRBD1 (6 bases). This CDR3 spans 12 amino acids. The ends were cut back, 5 bases at V and 8 bases at J, with 12 bases in the middle. Germline V gives CDR1 MNHNY, CDR2 SVGAGI (reference sequence). CDR3 nucleotide sequence: TGTGCCAGCAGTGCAGGGGTGTGGGGCTACACCTTC. This translates into CASSAGVWGYTF.

This chain connects TRBV30 to TRBJ2-7; 8 bases are a match to TRBD1. V shed 6 bases and J 2 bases; nucleotides not matched to a gene: 3. The CDR3 runs 12 residues. Germline CDR1 is GTSNPN and CDR2 is SVGIG (reference sequence). The CDR3 DNA sequence: TGTGCCTGTGACAGGGGTGCCTACGAGCAGTACTTC. Translation gives CACDRGAYEQYF.

There are a few counts of this clone. The chain employs TRBV2 and TRBJ2-3, with 10 bases lining up with TRBD2. Germline V CDR1 and CDR2: SNHLY, FYNNEI. Trimming cost V 5 bases and J 3 bases; bases outside gene matches: 5. The CDR3 contains 15 residues. The CDR3 nucleotides read TGTGCCAGCAGTCTTACTAGCGGGACGACAGATACGCAGTATTTT. It codes for CASSLTSGTTDTQYF.

J is TRBJ2-1 and V is TRBV29-1, with D perhaps matching TRBD1 (5 bases). Trimming removed 5 bases from V and 4 bases from J, with 12 bases in between. The CDR3 runs 13 residues. Looked up from germline, CDR1 is SQVTM and CDR2 is ANQGSEA. CDR3 in amino acids: CSVRTQLYNEQFF. Here the CDR3 DNA reads TGCAGCGTTAGGACACAGTTATACAATGAGCAGTTCTTC.

The chain joins TRBV9 to TRBJ2-7, with 7 bases that match TRBD2. CDR1 is SGDLS and CDR2 is YYNGEE in the germline V gene. This CDR3 region has 15 residues. Germline trimming cut 0 bases from V and 5 bases from J; bases unmatched to any gene: 8. CDR3 loop: CASSVGATSSHEQYF. The CDR3 DNA sequence: TGTGCCAGCAGCGTAGGCGCGACTAGCAGCCACGAGCAGTACTTC.

On this clone: The identical CDR3 is also encoded by other nucleotide sequences in the sample. The rearrangement uses TRBV5-1 and TRBJ1-1, with 9 bases fitting TRBD1. Germline V lookup: CDR1 SGHRS, CDR2 YFSETQ. There are 14 residues in the CDR3. The trim removed 5 bases at V and 1 base at J, leaving 3 bases unmatched. The CDR3 sequence: CASRPTGGNTEAFF. The CDR3 DNA follows: TGCGCCAGCAGACCGACAGGGGGGAACACTGAAGCTTTCTTT.

This clone has more than one count but fewer than ten. This chain links TRBV5-1 with TRBJ2-7; 9 bases are shared with TRBD1. Germline-derived CDR1 and CDR2 are SGHRS and YFSETQ. The CDR3 covers 16 residues. V was clipped by 4 bases and J by 1 base; unmatched bases: 9. CDR3: CASSTSRDRVSYEQYF. DNA for the CDR3: TGCGCCAGCAGCACTTCCCGGGACAGGGTTTCCTACGAGCAGTACTTC.

This clone has more than one count but fewer than ten. This chain uses TRBV5-6 with TRBJ2-4, with TRBD1 identical over 9 bases. CDR1 and CDR2 from the germline V gene are SGHDT and YYEEEE. V lost 0 bases to trimming and J lost 7 bases; unmatched junction nucleotides: 5. This CDR3 is 15 amino acids long. DNA for the CDR3: TGTGCCAGCAGCTTGGGAGGACAGGGGTTTAACATTCAGTACTTC. Translation gives CASSLGGQGFNIQYF.

This clone was recorded a few times. The chain couples TRBV25-1 to TRBJ2-5, with D perhaps TRBD1 (7 bases). Germline CDR1 is MGHDK and CDR2 is SYGVNS. The CDR3 totals 16 residues. Trimming removed 2 bases at V and 5 bases at J, with 18 bases between. The CDR3 protein is CASSELGGGFSETQYF. The DNA for the CDR3 is TGTGCCAGCAGTGAACTCGGAGGGGGCTTTTCGGAGACCCAGTACTTC.

This clone was counted a few times. Other nucleotide sequences in the sample specify the same CDR3. This chain uses TRBV30 with TRBJ2-7; D is ambiguous. The CDR3 is made up of 11 amino acids. Trimming removed 2 bases at V and 3 bases at J, with 5 bases between. CDR1 is GTSNPN, CDR2 SVGIG, per germline (reference sequence). The CDR3 protein is CAWSRSYEQYF. CDR3 sequence (DNA): TGTGCCTGGAGTAGGAGCTACGAGCAGTACTTC. Supplemented by reference TRBV30 and TRBJ2-7, the full variable domain reads SQTIHQWPATLVQPVGSPLSLECTVEGTSNPNLYWYRQAAGRGLQLLFYSVGIGQISSEVPQNLSASRPQDRQFILSSKKLLLSDSGFYLCAWSRSYEQYFGPGTRLTVT.

This clone showed up just a few times. The chain recombines TRBV25-1 with TRBJ2-3, with D possibly being TRBD1 (6 bases). The V gene's germline CDR1 is MGHDK and CDR2 SYGVNS. The CDR3 runs 16 residues. V was pared by 5 bases and J by 2 bases, with 17 bases between. CDR3 amino acids: CASSCRQALTTDTQYF. The CDR3 region has the DNA TGTGCCAGCAGTTGCCGACAGGCCCTAACCACAGATACGCAGTATTTT.

This chain joins TRBV6-4 and TRBJ2-1, with 12 positions matching TRBD2. V lost 6 bases to trimming and J lost 8 bases; unmatched junction nucleotides: 8. The CDR3 has 15 amino acids. In germline, CDR1 is MRHNA, CDR2 SNTAGT. Here the CDR3 DNA reads TGTGCCAGCAGCCTGGGACTAGCGGGTATGGATGAGCAGTTCTTC. Its translation: CASSLGLAGMDEQFF.

The chain joins TRBV19 to TRBJ2-1, with 8 positions matching TRBD2. Looked up from germline, CDR1 is LNHDA and CDR2 is SQIVND (reference sequence). This CDR3 comprises 15 residues. Trimming took 4 bases from V and 9 from J; bases not matched to a gene: 11. The CDR3 DNA follows: TGTGCCAGTAGTACACTAGCGGTAGTCAAAAGTGAGCAGTTCTTC. This codes for CASSTLAVVKSEQFF.

This clone was counted only a few times. This sequence joins TRBV6-5 and TRBJ2-3; D remains unclear. There are 13 residues in the CDR3. V dropped 6 bases and J dropped 1 base, with 8 bases sitting between them. Per germline, CDR1 MNHEY and CDR2 SVGAGI. In DNA form, the CDR3 reads TGTGCCAGCAGCCCTCCGGGCACAGATACGCAGTATTTT. Protein sequence: CASSPPGTDTQYF.

J is TRBJ2-7 and V is TRBV4-3, with TRBD2 matching 7 bases. V was pared by 1 base and J by 4 bases, with 4 bases of the junction left unmatched. Looked up from germline, CDR1 is LGHNA and CDR2 is YSLEER. CDR3 length: 14 residues. In DNA form, the CDR3 reads TGCGCCAGCAGCCAAGTCCAGGGAGGGTACGAGCAGTACTTC. Protein product: CASSQVQGGYEQYF.

This clone occurred a few times. J is TRBJ2-7 and V is TRBV7-9; no definite D call. The CDR3 totals 13 residues. CDR1 and CDR2 (germline): SEHNR, FQNEAQ (reference sequence). V dropped 5 bases and J dropped 3 bases, with 11 bases sitting between them. CDR3 DNA sequence: TGTGCCAGCAGCCCCAACGGTCTCTACGAGCAGTACTTC. Its translation: CASSPNGLYEQYF.

This clone was seen more than once but under ten times. This sequence joins TRBV6-4 and TRBJ2-1; tentatively, D is TRBD1 (6 bases). V gave up 6 bases and J gave up 3 bases, with 12 bases separating them. CDR3 length: 14 residues. CDR1 and CDR2 (germline): MRHNA, SNTAGT. This chain's CDR3 is CASSRGLGYNEQFF. The CDR3 nucleotides read TGTGCCAGCAGCAGGGGTCTGGGCTACAATGAGCAGTTCTTC.

The V call is TRBV4-1, the J call TRBJ1-2; 9 bases are a match to TRBD1. The V gene's germline CDR1 is MGHRA and CDR2 YSYEKL. CDR3 length equals 16 residues. The V gene end was trimmed by 2 bases and the J gene end by 5 bases; junction bases not matched to a gene: 9. CDR3 sequence (DNA): TGCGCCAGCAGCCAACCGACACAGGGGGCCGGATATGGCTACACCTTC. As protein: CASSQPTQGAGYGYTF.

This sequence joins TRBV30 and TRBJ1-3; a possible D gene is TRBD1 (6 bases). The CDR3 contains 15 residues. With 2 bases removed from V and 1 base from J, the gap between germline ends came to 12 bases. Germline CDR1 is GTSNPN and CDR2 is SVGIG (reference sequence). CDR3 sequence: CAWSSLQGSGNTIYF. The CDR3 bases are TGTGCCTGGAGTTCGTTACAGGGATCTGGAAACACCATATATTTT.

A few counts support this clone. The rearrangement joins TRBV2 to TRBJ2-4; TRBD2 might be the D (6 bases). CDR3 length: 13 amino acids. Trimming cost V 6 bases and J 10 bases, with 16 bases left between them. Germline lookup yields CDR1 SNHLY and CDR2 FYNNEI. CDR3 sequence reads: CASRKRGSWIQYF. DNA of the CDR3: TGTGCCAGCAGAAAACGGGGGTCTTGGATTCAGTACTTC. Full variable domain (missing parts from reference TRBV2 and TRBJ2-4): EPEVTQTPSHQVTQMGQEVILRCVPISNHLYFYWYRQILGQKVEFLVSFYNNEISEKSEIFDDQFSVERPDGSNFTLKIRSTKLEDSAMYFCASRKRGSWIQYFGAGTRLSVL.

This clone was seen a few times. The J gene is TRBJ2-1, the V gene TRBV25-1, with D possibly matching TRBD2 (6 bases). V lost 7 bases to trimming and J lost 9 bases, with 10 bases between them. The CDR3 has 11 amino acids. Germline V gene data show CDR1 as MGHDK and CDR2 as SYGVNS. Written as DNA, the CDR3 is TGTGCCAGCACGGGGGATAGTGAGCAGTTCTTC. As protein: CASTGDSEQFF.

This clone was observed a few times. The chain combines TRBV5-1 with TRBJ2-6, with D maybe TRBD2 (6 bases). Germline V CDR1 and CDR2: SGHRS, YFSETQ. The CDR3 is 17 amino acids. V was clipped by 0 bases and J by 0 bases, with 10 bases between them. The CDR3 DNA reads as TGCGCCAGCAGCTTGGCCCCCGGGGGCTCTGGGGCCAACGTCCTGACTTTC. Translation gives CASSLAPGGSGANVLTF.

This clone was counted between two and nine times. The CDR3 is CASSLGGYGEQFF. The DNA of the CDR3 is TGTGCCAGCAGCTTAGGCGGGTATGGTGAGCAGTTCTTC. The chain joins TRBV11-2 to TRBJ2-1; tentatively, D is TRBD2 (5 bases). The CDR3 covers 13 residues. Germline V gene lookup returns CDR1 SGHAT and CDR2 FQNNGV. V gave up 1 base and J gave up 9 bases, with 10 bases separating them.

V gene TRBV14 combines with J gene TRBJ2-7, with D hard to call. The CDR3 is 12 residues long. The V end was cut by 4 bases, the J end by 5 bases, with 9 bases between. CDR1 and CDR2 (germline): SGHDN, FVKESK. The CDR3 DNA follows: TGTGCCAGCAGCCCCTGGAGCCACGAGCAGTACTTC. As protein: CASSPWSHEQYF.

The rearrangement links TRBV5-1 to TRBJ2-1; no definite D call. The CDR3 contains 16 residues. Germline-derived CDR1 and CDR2 are SGHRS and YFSETQ. Trimming removed 4 bases at V and 5 bases at J, with 19 bases between. This CDR3 reads CASSPEGPAANNEQFF. In DNA form, the CDR3 reads TGCGCCAGCAGCCCGGAAGGTCCCGCGGCCAACAATGAGCAGTTCTTC.

The chain joins TRBV6-6 to TRBJ1-5; 7 bases agree with TRBD1. From germline, CDR1 is MNHNY and CDR2 SVGAGI (reference sequence). V trimming: 7 bases; J trimming: 1 base; junction bases outside the gene matches: 7. This CDR3 is built from 15 residues. CDR3 region: CASIQGQRSNQPQHF. CDR3 sequence (DNA): TGTGCCAGCATACAGGGGCAGCGGAGCAATCAGCCCCAGCATTTT.

This clone was picked up a small number of times. The chain combines TRBV25-1 with TRBJ1-5, with TRBD1 as a possible D gene (5 bases). The CDR3 totals 14 residues. The germline V and J ends were trimmed by 3 bases and 5 bases, with 11 bases remaining between them. Per the germline V gene, CDR1 is MGHDK and CDR2 is SYGVNS. The CDR3 sequence: CASSDGGVHQPQHF. The CDR3 nucleotides read TGTGCCAGCAGTGATGGGGGGGTTCATCAGCCCCAGCATTTT.

The rearrangement joins TRBV29-1 to TRBJ1-1, with D possibly TRBD1 on 6 matching bases. Trimming left V 6 bases short and J 5 bases short, with 19 bases between. The CDR3 is 14 residues long. Per germline, CDR1 SQVTM and CDR2 ANQGSEA. CDR3: CSVLFRGFGTEAFF. The CDR3, as DNA: TGCAGCGTGCTTTTCAGGGGTTTTGGGACTGAAGCTTTCTTT.